These 25 T cell receptor beta chains originate from one sample sequenced in a study of T cell repertoires in cytomegalovirus infection. TCRdb called the reads again in MiXCR, with one record for every CDR3 protein. The sample includes hundreds of thousands of distinct CDR3 sequences, around 29% of them seen just once. Which antigens these TCRs recognize remains unknown. This specimen consisted of cultured PBMCs, obtained from culture after CMV antigen stimulation. The source of these receptors is a human donor in good health (CMV status not recorded). Some clones in this sample may be carry-over from other donors' samples.

This clonotype was seen more than once but under ten times. This chain connects TRBV6-1 to TRBJ2-7, with a possible D match to TRBD1 (5 bases). This CDR3 has 14 amino acids. The V and J ends lost 3 bases and 3 bases respectively, with 12 bases between them. Germline V gene lookup returns CDR1 MNHNS and CDR2 SASEGT. DNA of the CDR3: TGTGCCAGCAGTGAGCAGGGCAGGGTCTACGAGCAGTACTTC. It specifies CASSEQGRVYEQYF.

In this sample, this clonotype turned up a few times. The chain recombines TRBV28 with TRBJ2-2; TRBD1 matches at 10 bases. V lost 1 base to trimming and J lost 0 bases; unmatched junction nucleotides: 8. CDR1 and CDR2 (germline): MDHEN, SYDVKM. CDR3 size: 19 residues. The CDR3 here is CASSLLGTGAVSNTGELFF. The CDR3 DNA follows: TGTGCCAGCAGTTTATTGGGGACAGGGGCAGTCTCGAACACCGGGGAGCTGTTTTTT.

The table lists this clonotype with many counts. The chain couples TRBV7-2 to TRBJ2-1, with 10 bases aligning to TRBD2. From germline, CDR1 is SGHTA and CDR2 FQGNSA. The CDR3 contains 15 residues. V lost 2 bases to trimming and J lost 7 bases; unmatched junction nucleotides: 5. The CDR3 sequence: CASSLLAGEGNEQFF. CDR3 in DNA: TGTGCCAGCAGCTTACTAGCGGGAGAGGGAAATGAGCAGTTCTTC.

This sequence joins TRBV7-9 and TRBJ2-3, with 9 bases lining up with TRBD2. CDR1 SEHNR and CDR2 FQNEAQ come from the germline V gene (reference sequence). This CDR3 contains 16 residues. Trimming took 2 bases from V and 3 from J; bases not matched to a gene: 6. The CDR3 region is CASSLKLAGITDTQYF. DNA for the CDR3: TGTGCCAGCAGCTTAAAGCTAGCGGGAATAACAGATACGCAGTATTTT. Looking up the rest from reference TRBV7-9 and TRBJ2-3 gives the full variable domain: DTGVSQNPRHKITKRGQNVTFRCDPISEHNRLYWYRQTLGQGPEFLTYFQNEAQLEKSRLLSDRFSAERPKGSFSTLEIQRTEQGDSAMYLCASSLKLAGITDTQYFGPGTRLTVL.

This clonotype was seen more than once but under ten times. The genes are TRBV7-6 and TRBJ1-1; 7 positions match TRBD1. The germline V gene has CDR1 SGHVS and CDR2 FNYEAQ. Trimming at V came to 5 bases and at J to 5 bases, leaving 8 bases not matched to a gene. There are 14 residues in the CDR3. The CDR3 DNA reads as TGTGCCAGCAGCAGCCAGGGGGGAGAGACTGAAGCTTTCTTT. Its translation is CASSSQGGETEAFF.

This clonotype was recorded at least ten times. CDR3 coding DNA: TGTGCCAGCAGGCCAAATGACCGAGAGCGCTACACCTTC. Protein: CASRPNDRERYTF. The chain recombines TRBV7-3 with TRBJ1-2; D gene unclear. The CDR3 contains 13 residues. Germline lookup yields CDR1 SGHTA and CDR2 FQGTGA. Trimming shortened V by 6 bases and J by 9 bases, and 17 bases separated the two germline ends.

The chain links TRBV7-2 to TRBJ1-6; D unresolved. The germline V gene has CDR1 SGHTA and CDR2 FQGNSA. V was pared by 6 bases and J by 2 bases, with 11 bases between. The CDR3 contains 15 residues. The CDR3 sequence is CASRSGRPYNSPLHF. CDR3 bases: TGTGCCAGCAGGTCTGGGAGGCCCTATAATTCACCCCTCCACTTT. The variable domain in full, with the rest retrieved from reference TRBV7-2 and TRBJ1-6, is GAGVSQSPSNKVTEKGKDVELRCDPISGHTALYWYRQSLGQGLEFLIYFQGNSAPDKSGLPSDRFSAERTGGSVSTLTIQRTQQEDSAVYLCASRSGRPYNSPLHFGNGTRLTVT.

The V and J genes are TRBV3-1 and TRBJ1-4; 8 positions agree with TRBD1. There are 15 residues in the CDR3. J lost 8 bases, V lost 4 bases, and 9 bases had no gene match. Germline V lookup: CDR1 LGHDT, CDR2 YNNKEL (reference sequence). CDR3 in amino acids: CASSPPAQGAEKLFF. CDR3 bases: TGTGCCAGCAGCCCCCCGGCGCAGGGGGCAGAAAAACTGTTTTTT. The variable domain in full, with the rest retrieved from reference TRBV3-1 and TRBJ1-4, is DTAVSQTPKYLVTQMGNDKSIKCEQNLGHDTMYWYKQDSKKFLKIMFSYNNKELIINETVPNRFSPKSPDKAHLNLHINSLELGDSAVYFCASSPPAQGAEKLFFGSGTQLSVL.

This chain links TRBV5-1 with TRBJ2-5; D remains ambiguous. Trimming left V 0 bases short and J 2 bases short, with 5 bases between. This CDR3 has 13 amino acids. From germline, CDR1 is SGHRS and CDR2 YFSETQ. The CDR3 loop is CASSLGWQETQYF. CDR3 in DNA: TGCGCCAGCAGCTTGGGTTGGCAAGAGACCCAGTACTTC.

For the CDR3, the DNA is TGTGCCAGCAGCTTGTCATTGGAAGGGGCCGGGGAGCTGTTTTTT. Translation gives CASSLSLEGAGELFF. The chain recombines TRBV5-4 with TRBJ2-2, with D possibly being TRBD1 (5 bases). This CDR3 is 15 amino acids long. The germline CDR1 and CDR2 sequences are SGHNT and YYREEE (reference sequence). Trimming stripped 1 base from V and 6 bases from J, with 13 bases between.

The chain combines TRBV6-1 with TRBJ1-1; D is possibly TRBD1 (5 bases). The CDR3 runs to 14 residues. V gave up 6 bases and J gave up 4 bases, with 15 bases separating them. CDR1 and CDR2 (germline): MNHNS, SASEGT. The CDR3 sequence: CASSYFGGSTEAFF. For the CDR3, the DNA is TGTGCCAGCAGCTATTTTGGGGGGTCCACTGAAGCTTTCTTT.

This clonotype was detected ten times or more. DNA for the CDR3: TGTGCCAGTAGTATGAGGGACAGAGATAATTCACCCCTCCACTTT. Residues: CASSMRDRDNSPLHF. The chain employs TRBV19 and TRBJ1-6; 7 positions match TRBD1. The V gene end was trimmed by 3 bases and the J gene end by 5 bases; junction bases not matched to a gene: 4. The CDR3 is 15 residues long. CDR1 is LNHDA, CDR2 SQIVND, per germline (reference sequence).

The chain carries TRBV18 and TRBJ2-2; D remains ambiguous. The CDR3 is 16 amino acids. Trimming shortened V by 0 bases and J by 2 bases, and 10 bases separated the two germline ends. Germline CDR1 reads KGHSH; CDR2 reads LQKENI. CDR3 bases: TGTGCCAGCTCACCACCGAGTCTTAGAAACACCGGGGAGCTGTTTTTT. Its translation is CASSPPSLRNTGELFF.

This clonotype occurred a few times. The chain links TRBV12-3 or TRBV12-4 to TRBJ1-4; no clear D. The CDR3 has 12 residues. Deletions cut 0 bases from V and 11 bases from J, with 7 bases between. The CDR3 sequence: CASSLADGKLFF. For the CDR3, the DNA is TGTGCCAGCAGTTTAGCGGATGGGAAACTGTTTTTT.

This clonotype was counted ten times or more. The chain combines TRBV7-4 with TRBJ1-1; the D gene is possibly TRBD1 (6 bases). The ends were cut back, 2 bases at V and 0 bases at J, with 13 bases in the middle. This CDR3 spans 16 amino acids. Germline V lookup: CDR1 SGHVT, CDR2 SQSDAQ. The CDR3 DNA reads as TGTGCCAGCAGCTTATTTTGGGGGCTTCTGAACACTGAAGCTTTCTTT. This sequence encodes CASSLFWGLLNTEAFF.

The chain carries TRBV19 and TRBJ1-4, with 9 bases matching TRBD1. CDR3 size: 15 residues. Germline V gene sequence: CDR1 LNHDA, CDR2 SQIVND (reference sequence). The trim removed 7 bases at V and 2 bases at J, leaving 5 bases unmatched. DNA for the CDR3: TGTGCCAGTACTGACAGGGGGGCCACTAATGAAAAACTGTTTTTT. This encodes CASTDRGATNEKLFF.

The rearrangement uses TRBV20-1 and TRBJ1-1; tentatively, D is TRBD1 (5 bases). The ends were cut back, 5 bases at V and 4 bases at J, with 11 bases in the middle. Germline V gives CDR1 DFQATT, CDR2 SNEGSKA (reference sequence). The CDR3 has 12 residues. The CDR3 nucleotides read TGCAGTGCTCTAAATACAGGCACTGAAGCTTTCTTT. Translating gives CSALNTGTEAFF.

This clonotype showed up just a few times. The chain couples TRBV12-3 or TRBV12-4 to TRBJ2-2; tentatively, D is TRBD1 (5 bases). Trimming took 4 bases from V and 2 from J, leaving 11 bases between them. CDR3 length: 15 amino acids. The CDR3, as DNA: TGTGCCAGCAGTTCGACAGCCCAAAACACCGGGGAGCTGTTTTTT. It specifies CASSSTAQNTGELFF.

The V call is TRBV7-3, the J call TRBJ2-2, with D maybe TRBD2 (7 bases). V was trimmed by 5 bases and J by 0 bases, leaving 13 bases between them. Germline CDR1 and CDR2: SGHTA and FQGTGA. The CDR3 is 16 amino acids. Written as DNA, the CDR3 is TGTGCCAGCAGCCGTGGGGGGGCGGCGAACACCGGGGAGCTGTTTTTT. Translation gives CASSRGGAANTGELFF.

This clonotype showed up many times. V is TRBV10-2 and J is TRBJ1-5; maybe TRBD1 (5 bases). Trimming removed 10 bases at V and 7 bases at J, with 17 bases between. The length of the CDR3 is 13 residues. CDR1 and CDR2 from the germline V gene are WSHSY and SAAADI. Here the CDR3 reads CATNLGLGQPQHF. The CDR3 nucleotides read TGCGCCACCAACTTGGGGCTGGGGCAGCCCCAGCATTTT.

To note about this clonotype: Its ends do not fully match the called genes, so a read error is possible. The rearrangement links TRBV4-1 to TRBJ2-2; TRBD2 matches 8 bases. The CDR3 spans 17 residues. The germline CDR1 and CDR2 sequences are MGHRA and YSYEKL. The CDR3: CASSLGGAGVITGELFF. The CDR3 DNA reads as TGTGCCAGCAGCCTCGGGGGAGCGGGAGTGATCACCGGGGAGCTGTTTTTT.

CDR3 in DNA: TGTGCCAGCAGCGGGACAGGGAGCTCCTATTTGGAAGCCCAGTACTTC. This translates into CASSGTGSSYLEAQYF. The chain couples TRBV6-1 to TRBJ2-5; TRBD1 matches at 9 bases. The germline gives CDR1 MNHNS, CDR2 SASEGT. The CDR3 sequence is 16 residues long. The junction had 17 bases not matched to a gene; V was cut back by 6 bases and J by 9 bases.

This clonotype was found many times. The chain uses TRBV7-8 and TRBJ2-3, with unresolved D. The CDR3 is 17 residues long. The V gene lost 1 base and the J gene lost 0 bases, with 14 bases spanning the gap. Germline CDR1 is SGHVS and CDR2 is FQNEAQ. The CDR3 here is CASSLGSYGYSTDTQYF. The CDR3 region has the DNA TGTGCCAGCAGCTTAGGGTCGTATGGCTATAGCACAGATACGCAGTATTTT.

V usage is TRBV5-4 and J usage is TRBJ2-7; 9 nucleotides agree with TRBD1. With 3 bases clipped from V and 4 bases from J, the junction kept 8 bases outside the gene matches. Looked up from germline, CDR1 is SGHNT and CDR2 is YYREEE (reference sequence). The CDR3 loop spans 15 amino acids. CDR3 amino acids: CASSYRQGEHYEQYF. DNA for the CDR3: TGTGCCAGCAGCTATAGACAGGGGGAGCATTACGAGCAGTACTTC.

This clonotype has a handful of counts. The chain joins TRBV4-2 to TRBJ1-2, with 10 bases aligning to TRBD1. CDR3 size: 15 residues. V lost 1 base to trimming and J lost 4 bases; unmatched junction nucleotides: 3. CDR1 is LGHNA, CDR2 YNFKEQ, per germline. CDR3: CASSQGGQGFYGYTF. CDR3 in DNA: TGTGCCAGCAGCCAAGGGGGACAGGGGTTCTATGGCTACACCTTC.